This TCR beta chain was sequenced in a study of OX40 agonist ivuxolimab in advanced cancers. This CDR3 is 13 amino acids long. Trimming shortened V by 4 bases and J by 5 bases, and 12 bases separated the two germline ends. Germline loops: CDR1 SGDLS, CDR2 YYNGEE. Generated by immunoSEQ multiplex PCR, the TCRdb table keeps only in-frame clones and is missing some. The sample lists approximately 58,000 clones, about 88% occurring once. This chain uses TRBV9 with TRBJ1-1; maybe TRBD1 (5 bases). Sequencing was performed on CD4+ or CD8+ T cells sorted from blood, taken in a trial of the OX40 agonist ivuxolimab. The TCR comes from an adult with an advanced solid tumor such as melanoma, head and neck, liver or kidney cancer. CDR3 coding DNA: TGTGCCAGCAGCCCATGGGGGGAGACTGAAGCTTTCTTT. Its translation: CASSPWGETEAFF.